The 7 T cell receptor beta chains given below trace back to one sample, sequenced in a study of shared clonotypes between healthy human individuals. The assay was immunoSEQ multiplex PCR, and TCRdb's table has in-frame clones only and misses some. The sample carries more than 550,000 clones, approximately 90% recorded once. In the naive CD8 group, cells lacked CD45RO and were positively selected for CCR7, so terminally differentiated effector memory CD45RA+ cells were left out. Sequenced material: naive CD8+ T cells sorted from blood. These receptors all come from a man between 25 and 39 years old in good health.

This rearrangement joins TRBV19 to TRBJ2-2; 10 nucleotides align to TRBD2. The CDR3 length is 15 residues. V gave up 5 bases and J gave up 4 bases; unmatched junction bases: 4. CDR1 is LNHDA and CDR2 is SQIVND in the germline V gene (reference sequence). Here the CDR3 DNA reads TGTGCCAGTAGTTTGCCTAGCGGGAGCACCGGGGAGCTGTTTTTT. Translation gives CASSLPSGSTGELFF.

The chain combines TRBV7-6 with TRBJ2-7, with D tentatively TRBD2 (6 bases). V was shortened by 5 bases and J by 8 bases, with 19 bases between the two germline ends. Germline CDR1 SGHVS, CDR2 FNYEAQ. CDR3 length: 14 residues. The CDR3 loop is CASSPGSLVTKQYF. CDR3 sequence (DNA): TGTGCCAGCAGCCCCGGGAGCCTAGTAACGAAGCAGTACTTC.

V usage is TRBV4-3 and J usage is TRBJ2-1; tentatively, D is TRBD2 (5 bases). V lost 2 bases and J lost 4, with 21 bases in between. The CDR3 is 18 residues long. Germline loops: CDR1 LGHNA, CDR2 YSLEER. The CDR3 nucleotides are TGCGCCAGCAGCCAAAATAGTAACACGGGATTATCGTACAATGAGCAGTTCTTC. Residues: CASSQNSNTGLSYNEQFF.

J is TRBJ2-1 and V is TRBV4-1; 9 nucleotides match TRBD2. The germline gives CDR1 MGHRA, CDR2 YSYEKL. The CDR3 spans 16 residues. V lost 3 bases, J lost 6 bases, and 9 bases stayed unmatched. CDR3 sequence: CASSHPLAGLVNEQFF. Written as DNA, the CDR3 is TGCGCCAGCAGCCACCCTCTAGCGGGACTGGTCAATGAGCAGTTCTTC.

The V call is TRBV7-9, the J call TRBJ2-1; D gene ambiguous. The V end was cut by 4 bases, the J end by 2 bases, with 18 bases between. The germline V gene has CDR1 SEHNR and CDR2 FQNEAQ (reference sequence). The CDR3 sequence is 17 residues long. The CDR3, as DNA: TGTGCCAGCAGCTCCTCCTGGGGAACATATGCCTACAATGAGCAGTTCTTC. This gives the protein CASSSSWGTYAYNEQFF.

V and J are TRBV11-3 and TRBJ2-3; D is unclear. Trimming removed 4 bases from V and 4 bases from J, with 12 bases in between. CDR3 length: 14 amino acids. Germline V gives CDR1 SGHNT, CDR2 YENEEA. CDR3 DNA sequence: TGTGCCAGCAGCTCCACGGAGAGCCCAGATACGCAGTATTTT. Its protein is CASSSTESPDTQYF.

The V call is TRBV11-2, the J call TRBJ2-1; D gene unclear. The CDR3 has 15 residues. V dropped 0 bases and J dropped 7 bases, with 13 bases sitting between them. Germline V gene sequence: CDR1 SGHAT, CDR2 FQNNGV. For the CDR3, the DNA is TGTGCCAGCAGCTTAGACGTGGGATCCGGGAATGAGCAGTTCTTC. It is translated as CASSLDVGSGNEQFF.